Below are 7 T cell receptor beta chains sequenced from a single sample in a study of blood T cell repertoires in COVID-19. Here immunoSEQ multiplex PCR was the method, and the copy in TCRdb shows in-frame clones only, minus some. Of roughly 260,000 clones listed, 75% to 85% are singletons. Material: peripheral blood. These receptors were obtained from a woman in her sixties or seventies with acute or convalescent COVID-19.

The chain links TRBV4-3 to TRBJ1-1; D gene unclear. Germline CDR1 and CDR2: LGHNA and YSLEER. This CDR3 region has 15 residues. V lost 0 bases, J lost 2 bases, and 10 bases lay in between. The CDR3 loop reads CASSQDYSFNTEAFF. The CDR3 DNA follows: TGCGCCAGCAGCCAAGACTACAGTTTTAACACTGAAGCTTTCTTT.

CDR3 protein: CASSSTGANSPLHF. The CDR3 bases are TGTGCCAGCAGTTCGACAGGGGCTAATTCACCCCTCCACTTT. The gene calls are TRBV28 and TRBJ1-6; 8 bases map to TRBD1. The CDR3 consists of 14 residues. Per germline, CDR1 MDHEN and CDR2 SYDVKM. The trim removed 4 bases at V and 6 bases at J, leaving 2 bases unmatched.

J is TRBJ1-5 and V is TRBV10-3; no clear D. V gave up 6 bases and J gave up 2 bases, with 8 bases separating them. This CDR3 has 13 amino acids. CDR1 is ENHRY, CDR2 SYGVKD, per germline. CDR3 bases: TGTGCCATCAGGGGAGAAGGCAATCAGCCCCAGCATTTT. It codes for CAIRGEGNQPQHF.

The chain links TRBV7-9 to TRBJ2-3; 12 bases line up with TRBD2. Germline trimming cut 2 bases from V and 3 bases from J; bases unmatched to any gene: 3. The CDR3 is made up of 16 amino acids. The germline V gene encodes CDR1 SEHNR and CDR2 FQNEAQ (reference sequence). The CDR3 region has the DNA TGTGCCAGCAGCTTATTTACTAGCGGGGGGACAGATACGCAGTATTTT. Protein: CASSLFTSGGTDTQYF.

This rearrangement joins TRBV9 to TRBJ2-5; 8 bases match TRBD2. Trimming took 0 bases from V and 2 from J; bases not matched to a gene: 3. In germline, CDR1 is SGDLS, CDR2 YYNGEE. The CDR3 is 15 amino acids. The CDR3 loop is CASSVGTGGQETQYF. CDR3 DNA: TGTGCCAGCAGCGTAGGGACGGGGGGGCAAGAGACCCAGTACTTC.

This clone was seen just once. The gene calls are TRBV7-9 and TRBJ1-1; maybe TRBD1 (6 bases). Trimming removed 4 bases at V and 7 bases at J, with 10 bases between. The CDR3 sequence is 12 residues long. From germline, CDR1 is SEHNR and CDR2 FQNEAQ (reference sequence). CDR3 sequence reads: CASSSGQREAFF. CDR3 nucleotide sequence: TGTGCCAGCAGCTCAGGACAGCGTGAAGCTTTCTTT.

The chain couples TRBV6-5 to TRBJ2-7; 9 bases line up with TRBD1. The V gene end was trimmed by 6 bases and the J gene end by 2 bases; junction bases not matched to a gene: 8. The CDR3 sequence is 15 residues long. Germline CDR1 reads MNHEY; CDR2 reads SVGAGI. The CDR3 spells CASSPRGQGPYEQYF. CDR3 DNA sequence: TGTGCCAGCAGCCCCCGAGGACAGGGGCCCTACGAGCAGTACTTC.